This T cell receptor (beta chain) was identified during a study of CXCR3-negative and CXCR3-positive naive CD8 T cells. It was by 5' RACE with UMI labels that the TRB cDNA libraries were prepared. No DNA is given; TCRdb re-called the 5' RACE reads and lists each CDR3 protein once. The repertoire table contains about 150,000 distinct CDR3 sequences. Comment on this clonotype: What it recognizes is unknown.

Findings and caveats of the study: It was found that naive subsets had comparable surface CD5, and TCR strength was inferred from TRB CDR3 properties. The study found that naive CXCR3-negative and CXCR3-positive cells shared TRBV-TRBJ usage, while memory cells differed. Diversity was high in both naive subsets and much lower in memory cells. CXCR3-positive naive cells carried more hydrophobic TRB CDR3s than CXCR3-negative naive cells did.

This CDR3 is built from 14 residues. Germline CDR1 and CDR2: PRHDT and FYEKMQ (reference sequence). This receptor was obtained from a human donor in good health. Some clones in this sample may be carry-over from other donors' samples. The chain carries TRBV13 and TRBJ1-2. The sequencing sample was made of naive CXCR3+ CD8+ T cells from blood. Noted subset: CD45RO-CCR7+CD27+CD95- naive CD8+ T cells expressing CXCR3 (TNR3+). The CDR3 here is CASSFGSLNYGYTF.